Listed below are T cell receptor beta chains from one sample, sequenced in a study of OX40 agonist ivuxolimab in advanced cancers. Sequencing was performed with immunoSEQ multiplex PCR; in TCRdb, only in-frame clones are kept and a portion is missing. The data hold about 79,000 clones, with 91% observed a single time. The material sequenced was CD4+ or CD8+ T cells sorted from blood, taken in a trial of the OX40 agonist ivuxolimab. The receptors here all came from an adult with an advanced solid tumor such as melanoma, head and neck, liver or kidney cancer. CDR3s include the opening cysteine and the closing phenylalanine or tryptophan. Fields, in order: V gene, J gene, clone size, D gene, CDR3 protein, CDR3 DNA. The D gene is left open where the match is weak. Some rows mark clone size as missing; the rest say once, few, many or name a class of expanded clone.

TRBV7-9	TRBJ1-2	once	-	CASSLAEGGYGYTF	TGTGCCAGCAGCTTAGCTGAGGGTGGCTATGGCTACACCTTC
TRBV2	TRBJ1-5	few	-	CASRSTGWGRPQHF	TGTGCCAGCAGGAGCACAGGCTGGGGGAGGCCCCAGCATTTT
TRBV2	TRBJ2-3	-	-	CASRPGLGSTDTQYF	TGTGCCAGCCGCCCGGGGCTTGGTAGCACAGATACGCAGTATTTT
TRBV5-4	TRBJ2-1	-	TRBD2	CASRQLAGTYNEQFF	TGTGCCAGCAGGCAACTAGCGGGCACCTACAATGAGCAGTTCTTC
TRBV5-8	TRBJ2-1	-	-	CASSLMGPPFEQFF	TGTGCCAGCAGCCTGATGGGACCCCCTTTTGAGCAGTTCTTC
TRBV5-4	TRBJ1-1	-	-	CASTILGANTEAFF	TGTGCCAGCACCATTCTTGGGGCGAACACTGAAGCTTTCTTT
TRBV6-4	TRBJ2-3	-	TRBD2	CASARTSWRTDTQYF	TGTGCCAGCGCCCGGACTAGCTGGCGCACAGATACGCAGTATTTT
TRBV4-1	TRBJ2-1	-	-	CASSQAGSWGPYNEQFF	TGCGCCAGCAGCCAAGCCGGGTCCTGGGGACCCTACAATGAGCAGTTCTTC
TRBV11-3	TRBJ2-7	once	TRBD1	CASSATGQRVYEQYF	TGTGCCAGCAGTGCTACGGGACAGCGAGTCTACGAGCAGTACTTC
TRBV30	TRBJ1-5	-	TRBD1	CAWSGGQGSNQPQHF	TGTGCCTGGAGTGGAGGACAGGGGAGCAATCAGCCCCAGCATTTT
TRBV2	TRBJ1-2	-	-	CASSEVKGYGYTF	TGTGCCAGCAGTGAAGTGAAGGGATATGGCTACACCTTC
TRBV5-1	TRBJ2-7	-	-	CASSLGQVSSYEQYF	TGCGCCAGCAGCTTGGGACAGGTGAGCTCCTACGAGCAGTACTTC
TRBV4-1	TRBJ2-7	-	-	CASSPGLPKPYEQYF	TGCGCCAGCAGCCCCGGACTACCCAAGCCCTACGAGCAGTACTTC
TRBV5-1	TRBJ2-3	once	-	CASTPVGGRSTDTQYF	TGCGCCAGCACCCCGGTCGGGGGCCGGAGCACAGATACGCAGTATTTT
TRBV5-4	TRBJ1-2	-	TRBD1	CASSSRKGQGWEGYGYTF	TGTGCCAGCAGCTCGCGGAAGGGACAGGGATGGGAGGGCTACGGCTACACCTTC
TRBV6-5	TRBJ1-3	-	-	CASSYRGPSGNTIYF	TGTGCCAGCAGTTACCGGGGGCCCTCTGGAAACACCATATATTTT
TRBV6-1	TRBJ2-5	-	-	CASSEEGQPSETQYF	TGTGCCAGCAGTGAAGAGGGGCAGCCGAGCGAGACCCAGTACTTC
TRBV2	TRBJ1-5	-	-	CASSGDGGGNQPQHF	TGTGCCAGCAGTGGAGACGGGGGTGGGAATCAGCCCCAGCATTTT
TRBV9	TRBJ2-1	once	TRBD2	CASSVVVGGYGEQFF	TGTGCCAGCAGCGTAGTTGTGGGAGGGTATGGTGAGCAGTTCTTC
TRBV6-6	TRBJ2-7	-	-	CASSSGTKYEQYF	TGTGCCAGCAGCTCCGGGACAAAATACGAGCAGTACTTC
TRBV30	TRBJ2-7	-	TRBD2	CAWRGSWEGRYEQYF	TGTGCCTGGAGGGGGTCGTGGGAGGGGAGGTACGAGCAGTACTTC
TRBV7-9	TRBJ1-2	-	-	CASSLVGFNYGYTF	TGTGCCAGCAGCTTAGTTGGCTTTAACTATGGCTACACCTTC
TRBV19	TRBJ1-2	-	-	CASKSLYGYTF	TGTGCCAGTAAAAGTCTGTATGGCTACACCTTC
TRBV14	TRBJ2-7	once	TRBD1	CASSQGGQGWYEQYF	TGTGCCAGCAGCCAAGGAGGACAGGGATGGTACGAGCAGTACTTC
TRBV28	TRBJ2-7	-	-	CASSFGLYEQYF	TGTGCCAGCAGTTTTGGTCTTTACGAGCAGTACTTC
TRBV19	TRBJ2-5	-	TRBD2	CASSIVVAGGLETQYF	TGTGCCAGTAGTATAGTAGTAGCGGGAGGATTAGAGACCCAGTACTTC
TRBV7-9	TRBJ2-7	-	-	CASSPPGLKPLFEQYF	TGTGCCAGCAGCCCGCCGGGACTCAAACCCCTATTCGAGCAGTACTTC
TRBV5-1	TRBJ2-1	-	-	CASSLGPRGPMVDEQFF	TGCGCCAGCAGCTTGGGCCCCCGGGGCCCCATGGTGGATGAGCAGTTCTTC
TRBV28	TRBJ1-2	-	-	CASSSPGGGKPNYGYTF	TGTGCCAGCAGTTCACCCGGTGGGGGTAAACCTAACTATGGCTACACCTTC
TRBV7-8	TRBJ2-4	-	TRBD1	CASSLRRAGGDIQYF	TGTGCCAGCAGCTTAAGGAGAGCAGGGGGAGACATTCAGTACTTC
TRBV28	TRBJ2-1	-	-	CASRTLAGSHNEQFF	TGTGCCAGCAGAACACTAGCAGGGTCCCACAATGAGCAGTTCTTC
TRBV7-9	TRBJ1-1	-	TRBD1	CASSRGTGTRAFF	TGTGCCAGCAGCCGAGGGACAGGGACGAGAGCTTTCTTT
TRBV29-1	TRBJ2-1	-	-	CSVAPRLQPYNEQFF	TGCAGCGTTGCCCCGAGACTTCAACCCTACAATGAGCAGTTCTTC
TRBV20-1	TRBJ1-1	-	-	CSARLNTEAFF	TGCAGTGCTAGGTTGAACACTGAAGCTTTCTTT
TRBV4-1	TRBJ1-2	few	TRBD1	CASSQDADRASGYTF	TGCGCCAGCAGCCAAGATGCGGACAGGGCCTCCGGCTACACCTTC
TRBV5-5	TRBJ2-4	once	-	CASSAGQQVAKNIQYF	TGTGCCAGCAGCGCGGGACAGCAGGTCGCCAAAAACATTCAGTACTTC
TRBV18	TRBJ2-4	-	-	CASSPGLAATKNIQYF	TGTGCCAGCTCACCTGGGCTAGCCGCGACCAAAAACATTCAGTACTTC
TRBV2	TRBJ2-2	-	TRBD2	CASSRLAENTGELFF	TGTGCCAGCAGCCGACTAGCGGAAAACACCGGGGAGCTGTTTTTT
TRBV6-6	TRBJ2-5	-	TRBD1	CASSTGTVETQYF	TGTGCCAGCAGTACCGGGACAGTAGAGACCCAGTACTTC
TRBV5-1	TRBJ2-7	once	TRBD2	CASSWTSGLNYEQYF	TGCGCCAGCAGCTGGACTAGCGGATTAAACTACGAGCAGTACTTC
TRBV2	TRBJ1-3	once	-	CASTRWGSGNTIYF	TGTGCCAGCACCCGCTGGGGCTCTGGAAACACCATATATTTT
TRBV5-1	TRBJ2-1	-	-	CASSLESSYNEQFF	TGCGCCAGCAGCTTGGAGAGCAGCTACAATGAGCAGTTCTTC
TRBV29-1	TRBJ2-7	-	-	CSVCDGGLYEQYF	TGCAGCGTTTGTGATGGCGGCCTCTACGAGCAGTACTTC
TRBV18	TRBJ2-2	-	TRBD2	CASSRIARETGELFF	TGTGCCAGCTCCCGGATCGCGCGGGAGACCGGGGAGCTGTTTTTT
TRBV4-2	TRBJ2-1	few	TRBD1	CASSQNHRGAGYNEQFF	TGTGCCAGCAGCCAAAATCACAGGGGTGCCGGGTACAATGAGCAGTTCTTC
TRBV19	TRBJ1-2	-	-	CASSTGGHGYTF	TGTGCCAGTAGTACAGGTGGCCATGGCTACACCTTC
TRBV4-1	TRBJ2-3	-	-	CASSQDLGIADTQYF	TGCGCCAGCAGCCAAGATTTAGGGATCGCAGATACGCAGTATTTT
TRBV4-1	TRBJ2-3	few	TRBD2	CASSHPVGAGVEDTQYF	TGCGCCAGCAGCCACCCCGTAGGAGCGGGAGTGGAAGATACGCAGTATTTT